The TCR beta chain described here comes from a study of T cells after yellow fever vaccination. Findings and limits, study-wide: Clones that expanded after primary vaccination mostly reappeared after the booster (96% CD4, 70% to 90% CD8).

TCRdb independently ran MiXCR on the 5' RACE reads; one entry per CDR3 protein. This sample carries around 310,000 distinct CDR3 sequences, approximately 4% of them seen once, and the ten largest clones take roughly a quarter. The junction had 5 bases not matched to a gene; V was cut back by 2 bases and J by 7 bases. CDR1 is SGDLS and CDR2 is YYNGEE in the germline V gene. The CDR3 consists of 15 residues. This clonotype was picked up many times. Its antigen is currently unknown. The sample consisted of PBMCs, taken 5 days after the yellow fever booster vaccination. The gene calls are TRBV9 and TRBJ2-7, with 14 bases matching TRBD2. This TCR was sampled from a man younger than 35 who received the YFV17D yellow fever vaccine. CDR3 sequence reads: CASSVGLAGEREQYF. In DNA form, the CDR3 reads TGTGCCAGCAGCGTGGGACTAGCGGGGGAAAGAGAGCAGTACTTC.